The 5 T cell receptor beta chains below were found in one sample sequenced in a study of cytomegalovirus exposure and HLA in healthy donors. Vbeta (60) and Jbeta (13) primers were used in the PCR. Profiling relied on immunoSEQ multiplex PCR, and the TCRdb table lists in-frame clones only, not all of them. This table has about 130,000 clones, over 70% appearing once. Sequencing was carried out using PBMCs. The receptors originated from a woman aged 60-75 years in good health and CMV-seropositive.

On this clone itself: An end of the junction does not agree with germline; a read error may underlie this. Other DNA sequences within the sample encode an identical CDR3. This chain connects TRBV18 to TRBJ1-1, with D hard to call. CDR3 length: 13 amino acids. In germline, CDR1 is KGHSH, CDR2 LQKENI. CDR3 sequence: CASSPAVNTEAFF. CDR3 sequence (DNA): TGTGCCAGCTCACCAGCAGTGAACACCGAAGCTTTCTTT.

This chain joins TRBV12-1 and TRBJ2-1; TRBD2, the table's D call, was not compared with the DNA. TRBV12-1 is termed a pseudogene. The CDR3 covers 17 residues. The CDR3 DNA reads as TGTGCCAGCAGCTTTTTCTCGTGCGTTAGCTCCTACAATGAGCAGTTCTTC. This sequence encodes CASSFFSCVSSYNEQFF.

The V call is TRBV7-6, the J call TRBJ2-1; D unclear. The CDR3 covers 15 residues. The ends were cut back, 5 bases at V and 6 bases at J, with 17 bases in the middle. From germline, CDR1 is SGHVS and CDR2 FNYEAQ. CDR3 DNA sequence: TGTGCCAGCAGCCTCTACACCGGAGTGGGCAATGAGCAGTTCTTC. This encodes CASSLYTGVGNEQFF.

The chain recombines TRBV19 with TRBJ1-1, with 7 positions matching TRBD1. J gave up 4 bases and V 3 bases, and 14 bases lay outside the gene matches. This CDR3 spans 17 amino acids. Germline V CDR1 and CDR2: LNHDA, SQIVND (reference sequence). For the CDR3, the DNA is TGTGCCAGTAGTATGCCCCGGACAGGCGCTGTGAGCACTGAAGCTTTCTTT. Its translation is CASSMPRTGAVSTEAFF.

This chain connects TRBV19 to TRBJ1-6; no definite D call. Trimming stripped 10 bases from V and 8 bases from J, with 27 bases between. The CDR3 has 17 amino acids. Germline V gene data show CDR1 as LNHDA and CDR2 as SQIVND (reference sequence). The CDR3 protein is CATSDPADAGRDSPLHF. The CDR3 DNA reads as TGTGCCACCTCGGACCCCGCGGACGCGGGAAGGGATTCACCCCTCCACTTT.